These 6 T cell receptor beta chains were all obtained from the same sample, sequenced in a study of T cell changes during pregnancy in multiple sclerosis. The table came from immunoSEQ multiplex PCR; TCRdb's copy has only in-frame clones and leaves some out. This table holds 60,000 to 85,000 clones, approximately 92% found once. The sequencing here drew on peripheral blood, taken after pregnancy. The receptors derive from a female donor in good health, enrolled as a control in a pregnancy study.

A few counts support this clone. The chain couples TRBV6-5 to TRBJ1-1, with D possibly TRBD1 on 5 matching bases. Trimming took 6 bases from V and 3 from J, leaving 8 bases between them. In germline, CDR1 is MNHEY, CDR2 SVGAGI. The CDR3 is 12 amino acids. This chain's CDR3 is CASRPGDTEAFF. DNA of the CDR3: TGTGCCAGCAGACCGGGGGACACTGAAGCTTTCTTT.

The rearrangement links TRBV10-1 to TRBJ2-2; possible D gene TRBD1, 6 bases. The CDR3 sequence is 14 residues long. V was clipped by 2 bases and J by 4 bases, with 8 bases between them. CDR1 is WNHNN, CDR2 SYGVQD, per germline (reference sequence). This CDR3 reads CASSELGATGELFF. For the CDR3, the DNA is TGCGCCAGCAGTGAGCTGGGGGCCACCGGGGAGCTGTTTTTT.

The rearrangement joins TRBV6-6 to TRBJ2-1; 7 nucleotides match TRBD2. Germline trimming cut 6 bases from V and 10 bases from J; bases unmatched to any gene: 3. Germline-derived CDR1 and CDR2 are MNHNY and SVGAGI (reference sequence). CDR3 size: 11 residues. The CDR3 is CASSPSGEQFF. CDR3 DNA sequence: TGTGCCAGCAGCCCTAGCGGAGAGCAGTTCTTC.

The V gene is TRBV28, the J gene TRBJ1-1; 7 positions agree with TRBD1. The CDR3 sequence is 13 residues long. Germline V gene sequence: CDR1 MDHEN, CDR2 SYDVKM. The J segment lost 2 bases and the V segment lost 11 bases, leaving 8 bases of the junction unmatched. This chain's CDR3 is CAWSRQGNTEAFF. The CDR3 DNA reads TGTGCCTGGTCTAGACAGGGAAACACTGAAGCTTTCTTT.

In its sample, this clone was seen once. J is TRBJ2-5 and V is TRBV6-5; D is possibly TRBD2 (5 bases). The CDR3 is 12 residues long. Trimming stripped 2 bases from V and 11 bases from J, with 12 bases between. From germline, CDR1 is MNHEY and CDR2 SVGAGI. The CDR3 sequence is CASSYGSGEQYF. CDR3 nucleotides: TGTGCCAGCAGTTACGGATCCGGGGAGCAGTACTTC.

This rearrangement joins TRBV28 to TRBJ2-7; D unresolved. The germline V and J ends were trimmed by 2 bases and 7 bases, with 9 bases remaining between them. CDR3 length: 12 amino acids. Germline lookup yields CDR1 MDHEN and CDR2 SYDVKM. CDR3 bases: TGTGCCAGCAGTTTACAACCTAAAGAGCAGTACTTC. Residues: CASSLQPKEQYF.